This TCR beta chain is drawn from a study of technical replicates of blood from a few donors. Libraries were prepared by immunoSEQ multiplex PCR; TCRdb keeps only in-frame clonotypes and omits some of them. Among about 75,000 clones, 95% to 97% were seen once, and the ten largest hold almost 0.3%. Germline V gene sequence: CDR1 SGHVS, CDR2 FNYEAQ. This CDR3 comprises 17 residues. V lost 0 bases and J lost 2; bases outside the gene matches: 8. Sample: T cells isolated from PBMCs. The source is a human donor in good health. This sequence joins TRBV7-6 and TRBJ2-3; TRBD1 agrees at 7 bases. DNA for the CDR3: TGTGCCAGCAGCTTAGCGGAGACAGGGATCTCCACAGATACGCAGTATTTT. Translation: CASSLAETGISTDTQYF.